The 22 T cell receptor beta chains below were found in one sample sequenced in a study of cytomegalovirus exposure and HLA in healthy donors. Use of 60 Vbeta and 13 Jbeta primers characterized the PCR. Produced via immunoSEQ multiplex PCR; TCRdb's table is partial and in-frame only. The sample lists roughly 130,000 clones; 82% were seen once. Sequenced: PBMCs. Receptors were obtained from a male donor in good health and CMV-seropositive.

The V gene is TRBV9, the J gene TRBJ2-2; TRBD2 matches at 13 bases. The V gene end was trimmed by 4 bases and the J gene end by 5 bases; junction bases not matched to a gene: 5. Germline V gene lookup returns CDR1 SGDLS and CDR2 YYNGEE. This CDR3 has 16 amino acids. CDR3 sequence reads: CASSIGTSGNTGELFF. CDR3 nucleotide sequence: TGTGCCAGCAGCATAGGGACTAGCGGGAATACCGGGGAGCTGTTTTTT.

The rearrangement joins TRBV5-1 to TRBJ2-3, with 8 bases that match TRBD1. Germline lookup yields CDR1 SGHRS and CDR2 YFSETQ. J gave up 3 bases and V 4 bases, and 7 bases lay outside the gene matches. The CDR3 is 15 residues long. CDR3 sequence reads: CASSPGQEYTDTQYF. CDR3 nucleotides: TGCGCCAGCAGCCCGGGACAGGAGTATACAGATACGCAGTATTTT.

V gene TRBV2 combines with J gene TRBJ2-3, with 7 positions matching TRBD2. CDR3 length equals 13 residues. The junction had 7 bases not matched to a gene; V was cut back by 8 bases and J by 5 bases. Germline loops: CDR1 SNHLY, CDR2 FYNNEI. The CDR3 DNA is TGTGCCAGCGGGCGGGAGATGTTAGATACGCAGTATTTT. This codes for CASGREMLDTQYF.

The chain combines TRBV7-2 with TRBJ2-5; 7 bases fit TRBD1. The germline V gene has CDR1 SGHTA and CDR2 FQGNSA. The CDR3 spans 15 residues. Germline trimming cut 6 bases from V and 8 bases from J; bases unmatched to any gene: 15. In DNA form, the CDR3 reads TGTGCCAGCAGTAGGAAGGGGGCCGCCGACGGTACCCAGTACTTC. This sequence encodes CASSRKGAADGTQYF.

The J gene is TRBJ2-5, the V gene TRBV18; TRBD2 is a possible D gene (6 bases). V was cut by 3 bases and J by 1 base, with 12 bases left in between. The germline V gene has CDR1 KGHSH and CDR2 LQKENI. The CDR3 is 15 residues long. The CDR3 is CASSPGGGGQETQYF. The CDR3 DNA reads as TGTGCCAGCTCACCCGGGGGAGGAGGCCAAGAGACCCAGTACTTC. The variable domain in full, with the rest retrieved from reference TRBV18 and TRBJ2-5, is NAGVMQNPRHLVRRRGQEARLRCSPMKGHSHVYWYRQLPEEGLKFMVYLQKENIIDESGMPKERFSAEFPKEGPSILRIQQVVRGDSAAYFCASSPGGGGQETQYFGPGTRLLVL.

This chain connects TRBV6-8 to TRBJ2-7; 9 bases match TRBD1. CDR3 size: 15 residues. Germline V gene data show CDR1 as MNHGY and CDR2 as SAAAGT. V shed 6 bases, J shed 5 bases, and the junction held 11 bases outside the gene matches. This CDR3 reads CASSSPGQGVHEQYF. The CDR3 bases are TGTGCCAGCAGCAGCCCGGGACAGGGTGTCCACGAGCAGTACTTC.

The CDR3: CASSLSGVGQEAQYF. The CDR3 DNA reads TGTGCCAGCAGCTTGAGCGGGGTGGGCCAGGAGGCCCAGTACTTC. The gene calls are TRBV7-3 and TRBJ2-5; 7 bases match TRBD2. V gave up 3 bases and J gave up 9 bases; unmatched junction bases: 13. Germline-derived CDR1 and CDR2 are SGHTA and FQGTGA. This CDR3 contains 15 residues.

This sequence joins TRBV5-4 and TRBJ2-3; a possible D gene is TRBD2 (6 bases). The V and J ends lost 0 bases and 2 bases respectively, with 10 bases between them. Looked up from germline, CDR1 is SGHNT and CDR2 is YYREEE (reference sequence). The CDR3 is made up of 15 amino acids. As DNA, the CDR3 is TGTGCCAGCAGCTTGGACAGGCGGGACACAGATACGCAGTATTTT. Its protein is CASSLDRRDTDTQYF.

The CDR3: CASSKKGLAPYNEQFF. CDR3 nucleotides: TGTGCCAGCAGCAAAAAGGGACTAGCGCCTTACAATGAGCAGTTCTTC. The V call is TRBV2, the J call TRBJ2-1, with 10 nucleotides matching TRBD2. The V segment lost 6 bases and the J segment 4 bases; nucleotides outside the gene matches: 9. This CDR3 spans 16 amino acids. Germline CDR1 reads SNHLY; CDR2 reads FYNNEI.

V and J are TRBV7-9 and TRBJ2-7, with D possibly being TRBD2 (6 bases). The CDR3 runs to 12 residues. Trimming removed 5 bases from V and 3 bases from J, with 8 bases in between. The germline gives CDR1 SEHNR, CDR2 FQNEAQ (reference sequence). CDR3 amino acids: CASSVSGYEQYF. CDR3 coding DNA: TGTGCCAGCAGCGTTAGCGGCTACGAGCAGTACTTC.

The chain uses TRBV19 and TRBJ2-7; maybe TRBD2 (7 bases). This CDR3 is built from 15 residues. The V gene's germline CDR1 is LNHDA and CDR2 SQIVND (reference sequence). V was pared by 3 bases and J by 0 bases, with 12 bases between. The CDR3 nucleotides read TGTGCCAGTAGTATGCGGGGGCAAGACTCCTACGAGCAGTACTTC. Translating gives CASSMRGQDSYEQYF.

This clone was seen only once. CDR3 sequence: CASSLRQGLGNEQFF. In nucleotides, the CDR3 is TGTGCCAGCAGCTTGAGGCAGGGTTTAGGGAATGAGCAGTTCTTC. The genes are TRBV11-3 and TRBJ2-1; D perhaps matches TRBD1 (5 bases). Looked up from germline, CDR1 is SGHNT and CDR2 is YENEEA. With 3 bases removed from V and 7 bases from J, the gap between germline ends came to 16 bases. The CDR3 runs to 15 residues.

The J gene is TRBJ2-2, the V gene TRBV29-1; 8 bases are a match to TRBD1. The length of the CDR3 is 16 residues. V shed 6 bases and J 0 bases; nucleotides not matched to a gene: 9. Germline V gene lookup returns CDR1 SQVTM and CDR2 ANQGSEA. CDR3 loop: CSVLPPGQANTGELFF. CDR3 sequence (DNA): TGCAGCGTGCTCCCCCCGGGACAGGCGAACACCGGGGAGCTGTTTTTT.

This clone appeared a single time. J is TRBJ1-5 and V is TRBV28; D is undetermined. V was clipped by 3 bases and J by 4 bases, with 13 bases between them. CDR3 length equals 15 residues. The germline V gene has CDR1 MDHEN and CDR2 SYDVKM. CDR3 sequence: CASSLAVGSNQPQHF. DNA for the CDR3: TGTGCCAGCAGTTTGGCGGTCGGCTCGAATCAGCCCCAGCATTTT.

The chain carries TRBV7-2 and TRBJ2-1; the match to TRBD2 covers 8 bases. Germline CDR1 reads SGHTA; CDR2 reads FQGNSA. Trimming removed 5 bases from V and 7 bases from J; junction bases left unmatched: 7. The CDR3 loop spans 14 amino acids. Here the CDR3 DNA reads TGTGCCAGCAGCCCTTGGACTAGCTCTAATGAGCAGTTCTTC. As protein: CASSPWTSSNEQFF.

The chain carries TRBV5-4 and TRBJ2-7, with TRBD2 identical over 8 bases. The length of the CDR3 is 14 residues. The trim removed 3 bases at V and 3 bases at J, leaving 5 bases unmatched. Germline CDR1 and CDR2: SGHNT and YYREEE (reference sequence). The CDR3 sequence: CASSYSSGNYEQYF. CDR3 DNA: TGTGCCAGCAGCTACAGTAGCGGGAACTACGAGCAGTACTTC.

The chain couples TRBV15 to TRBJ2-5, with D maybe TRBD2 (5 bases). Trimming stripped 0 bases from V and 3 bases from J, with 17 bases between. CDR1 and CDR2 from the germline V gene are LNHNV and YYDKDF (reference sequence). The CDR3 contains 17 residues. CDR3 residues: CATSRDPTERGKETQYF. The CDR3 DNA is TGTGCCACCAGCAGAGACCCTACGGAACGAGGGAAAGAGACCCAGTACTTC. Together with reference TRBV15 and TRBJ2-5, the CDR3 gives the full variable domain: DAMVIQNPRYQVTQFGKPVTLSCSQTLNHNVMYWYQQKSSQAPKLLFHYYDKDFNNEADTPDNFQSRRPNTSFCFLDIRSPGLGDTAMYLCATSRDPTERGKETQYFGPGTRLLVL.

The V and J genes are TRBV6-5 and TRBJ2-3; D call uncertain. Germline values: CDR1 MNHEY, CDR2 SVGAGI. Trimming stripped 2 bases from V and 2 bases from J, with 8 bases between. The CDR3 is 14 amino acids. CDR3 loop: CASSYSHNTDTQYF. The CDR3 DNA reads TGTGCCAGCAGTTACAGTCACAACACAGATACGCAGTATTTT.

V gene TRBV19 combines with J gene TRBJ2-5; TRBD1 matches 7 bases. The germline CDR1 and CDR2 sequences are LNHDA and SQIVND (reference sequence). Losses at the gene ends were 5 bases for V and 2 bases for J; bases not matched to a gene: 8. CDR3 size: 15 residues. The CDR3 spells CASSPRQGEQETQYF. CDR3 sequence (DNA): TGTGCCAGTAGTCCCAGGCAGGGGGAGCAAGAGACCCAGTACTTC.

This CDR3 is CASSSSWQGASYEQYF. In nucleotides, the CDR3 is TGTGCCAGCAGCTCTTCTTGGCAGGGGGCCTCCTACGAGCAGTACTTC. V usage is TRBV7-2 and J usage is TRBJ2-7, with 8 positions matching TRBD1. The V gene's germline CDR1 is SGHTA and CDR2 FQGNSA. V was pared by 4 bases and J by 0 bases, with 8 bases of the junction left unmatched. This CDR3 spans 16 amino acids.

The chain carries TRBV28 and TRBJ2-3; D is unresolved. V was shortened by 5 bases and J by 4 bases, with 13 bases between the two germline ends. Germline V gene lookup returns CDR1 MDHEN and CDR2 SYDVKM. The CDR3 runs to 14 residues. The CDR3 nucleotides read TGTGCCAGCAGTCATACTAACTCGGCAGATACGCAGTATTTT. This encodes CASSHTNSADTQYF.

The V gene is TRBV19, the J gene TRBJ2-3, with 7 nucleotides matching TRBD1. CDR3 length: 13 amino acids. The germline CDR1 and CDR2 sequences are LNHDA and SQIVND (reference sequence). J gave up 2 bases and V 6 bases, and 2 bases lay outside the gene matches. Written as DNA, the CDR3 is TGTGCCAGTAGACAGGGGCCCACAGATACGCAGTATTTT. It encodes CASRQGPTDTQYF.